Listed here are 14 T cell receptor beta chains from one sample, sequenced in a study of T cells in Graves' hyperthyroidism and ophthalmopathy. RNA transcripts served as the template for amplifying TCR beta CDR3 regions. In the first-round RT-PCR of the TCR CDR3, the HTBI primer set was used. TCRdb independently ran MiXCR on the multiplex PCR reads; one entry per CDR3 protein. This sample has about 290,000 distinct CDR3 sequences; 15% to 20% occur once, and the top ten carry around 55%. Sequenced input: blood. These receptors all come from a woman aged 55-69 years with Graves' ophthalmopathy.

In its sample, this clonotype was seen many times. The genes are TRBV7-9 and TRBJ2-6, with 9 bases that match TRBD1. The germline V gene encodes CDR1 SEHNR and CDR2 FQNEAQ (reference sequence). The CDR3 length is 16 residues. V was clipped by 8 bases and J by 4 bases; unmatched bases: 9. The CDR3 DNA is TGTGCCAGCCGACAGGGGGTCTCCTCCGGGGCCAACGTCCTGACTTTC. Its protein product is CASRQGVSSGANVLTF.

This clonotype was counted ten times or more. The genes are TRBV6-1 and TRBJ1-4; D perhaps matches TRBD1 (5 bases). The length of the CDR3 is 15 residues. In germline, CDR1 is MNHNS, CDR2 SASEGT. The germline V and J ends were trimmed by 5 bases and 3 bases, with 13 bases remaining between them. CDR3 nucleotides: TGTGCCAGCAGTTGGTCGGGGCGTTCTAATGAAAAACTGTTTTTT. Its protein product is CASSWSGRSNEKLFF.

This clonotype was counted at least ten times. This sequence joins TRBV7-2 and TRBJ2-1; D call uncertain. CDR3 length equals 15 residues. Trimming took off 1 base at V and 2 bases at J, with 9 bases between the two ends. Germline V gene data show CDR1 as SGHTA and CDR2 as FQGNSA. CDR3 sequence reads: CASSLGLATYNEQFF. CDR3 bases: TGTGCCAGCAGCTTAGGGCTGGCAACCTACAATGAGCAGTTCTTC.

This clonotype has at least ten counts. The CDR3 sequence: CASSLDRGLNEQFF. DNA for the CDR3: TGTGCCAGCAGCTTAGACAGGGGGCTTAATGAGCAGTTCTTC. The chain has TRBV11-2 and TRBJ2-1, with 8 bases identical to TRBD1. V lost 0 bases to trimming and J lost 7 bases; unmatched junction nucleotides: 2. The CDR3 consists of 14 residues. Germline V gene data show CDR1 as SGHAT and CDR2 as FQNNGV.

The chain joins TRBV7-2 to TRBJ2-5; 8 bases match TRBD1. V lost 1 base and J lost 7; bases outside the gene matches: 8. Looked up from germline, CDR1 is SGHTA and CDR2 is FQGNSA. CDR3 length: 15 amino acids. CDR3 protein: CASSLDPGTGRTQYF. CDR3 bases: TGTGCCAGCAGCTTAGACCCCGGGACAGGAAGGACCCAGTACTTC. Variable domain in full (rest from reference TRBV7-2 and TRBJ2-5): GAGVSQSPSNKVTEKGKDVELRCDPISGHTALYWYRQSLGQGLEFLIYFQGNSAPDKSGLPSDRFSAERTGGSVSTLTIQRTQQEDSAVYLCASSLDPGTGRTQYFGPGTRLLVL.

This clonotype appeared many times. The rearrangement uses TRBV20-1 and TRBJ2-7; D perhaps matches TRBD1 (6 bases). The CDR3 consists of 13 residues. With 1 base removed from V and 7 bases from J, the gap between germline ends came to 14 bases. Germline V gene sequence: CDR1 DFQATT, CDR2 SNEGSKA (reference sequence). The CDR3 protein is CSARVRDTREQYF. In DNA form, the CDR3 reads TGCAGTGCTAGAGTCAGGGACACTCGTGAGCAGTACTTC.

A word on this clonotype: This may arise from a read error, as a much more abundant clone is one base away. The CDR3 region is CASSRWGGSPYEQYF. DNA of the CDR3: TGTGCCAGCAGCCGATGGGGGGGGAGCCCCTACGAGCAGTACTTC. The chain carries TRBV11-2 and TRBJ2-7, with 7 bases identical to TRBD2. Trimming cost V 5 bases and J 2 bases; bases outside gene matches: 9. Per germline, CDR1 SGHAT and CDR2 FQNNGV. The CDR3 covers 15 residues.

This clonotype came up many times. The chain has TRBV28 and TRBJ2-1; TRBD2 agrees at 15 bases. This CDR3 is 14 amino acids long. The trim removed 8 bases at V and 7 bases at J, leaving 3 bases unmatched. Germline loops: CDR1 MDHEN, CDR2 SYDVKM. Here the CDR3 DNA reads TGTGCCAGCGGGACTAGCGGGAGGTTAAATGAGCAGTTCTTC. Translated, it gives CASGTSGRLNEQFF.

This chain links TRBV19 with TRBJ2-1; 13 nucleotides align to TRBD2. Trimming took 5 bases from V and 9 from J; bases not matched to a gene: 10. Germline V gene data show CDR1 as LNHDA and CDR2 as SQIVND (reference sequence). The CDR3 extends over 16 amino acids. As DNA, the CDR3 is TGTGCCAGTAGTCCTCTACTAGCGGGAGGGCCGGGTGAGCAGTTCTTC. Translation gives CASSPLLAGGPGEQFF.

V is TRBV20-1 and J is TRBJ2-1, with 8 bases lining up with TRBD2. This CDR3 is 16 amino acids long. The trim removed 3 bases at V and 4 bases at J, leaving 11 bases unmatched. Looked up from germline, CDR1 is DFQATT and CDR2 is SNEGSKA (reference sequence). The CDR3 DNA reads TGCAGTGCTAGGGCCGGGGAACTAGCGGTTTACAATGAGCAGTTCTTC. Encoded protein: CSARAGELAVYNEQFF.

This clonotype came up many times. CDR3 protein: CASSVGARQDTDTQYF. CDR3 DNA sequence: TGTGCCAGCAGCGTAGGAGCCCGACAGGACACAGATACGCAGTATTTT. The chain is built from TRBV9 and TRBJ2-3; the D gene is possibly TRBD1 (6 bases). This CDR3 region has 16 residues. Looked up from germline, CDR1 is SGDLS and CDR2 is YYNGEE. V dropped 0 bases and J dropped 2 bases, with 13 bases sitting between them.

At least ten counts were recorded for this clonotype. This chain uses TRBV20-1 with TRBJ2-7; TRBD1 matches at 8 bases. CDR1 DFQATT and CDR2 SNEGSKA come from the germline V gene (reference sequence). J lost 6 bases, V lost 5 bases, and 9 bases had no gene match. This CDR3 comprises 13 residues. The CDR3 DNA reads TGCAGTGCTGATGGACAGGGTGGGGTCGAGCAGTACTTC. Translated, it gives CSADGQGGVEQYF.

This clonotype showed up just a few times. This sequence joins TRBV7-9 and TRBJ1-6; TRBD1 is a possible D gene (5 bases). Per germline, CDR1 SEHNR and CDR2 FQNEAQ (reference sequence). The CDR3 length is 14 residues. V shed 8 bases and J shed 6 bases, with 14 bases lying between them. This CDR3 reads CASVDGTVNSPLHF. For the CDR3, the DNA is TGTGCCAGCGTTGATGGGACGGTTAATTCACCCCTCCACTTT. Full variable domain (missing parts from reference TRBV7-9 and TRBJ1-6): DTGVSQNPRHKITKRGQNVTFRCDPISEHNRLYWYRQTLGQGPEFLTYFQNEAQLEKSRLLSDRFSAERPKGSFSTLEIQRTEQGDSAMYLCASVDGTVNSPLHFGNGTRLTVT.

V gene TRBV28 combines with J gene TRBJ1-2; possible D gene TRBD1, 5 bases. The CDR3 is made up of 12 amino acids. Trimming stripped 1 base from V and 8 bases from J, with 8 bases between. CDR1 MDHEN and CDR2 SYDVKM come from the germline V gene. The CDR3 protein is CASSLFRDGYTF. In nucleotides, the CDR3 is TGTGCCAGCAGTTTATTTAGGGACGGCTACACCTTC.